This entry is about one T cell receptor (gamma chain). TCRdb attributes to this sequence the protein of a much larger clone, which differs from the DNA translation at residue 7; a read error is likely, and the protein displayed is translated from the DNA. The data belong to a study of γδ T cells in repeated Plasmodium falciparum infection. Across the study: Sampling occurred at baseline, pre-infection for selected infections, and 21 days post-infection.

The germline V gene has CDR1 GITISATS and CDR2 ISYDGTV (reference sequence). There are 14 residues in the CDR3. V trimming: 2 bases; J trimming: 3 bases; junction bases outside the gene matches: 7. Vgamma9/Vdelta2+ and Vdelta2-negative gammadelta T cells were flow-sorted from PBMC for bulk sequencing. TCRdb reprocessed the multiplex PCR reads through CATT. The sample records some 32,000 gamma-chain clones, 1.4% to 1.5% being singletons. The sequenced sample was gamma-delta T cells from blood. The chain combines TRGV9 with TRGJ1 or TRGJ2. Germline matching of the DNA provided the J gene here, since TCRdb leaves it blank. The clonotype was recovered from a pool of human donors (malaria-infected and uninfected, not separated). The chain's CDR3 is CALWEGLPYYKKLF. The CDR3 bases are TGTGCCTTGTGGGAGGGCCTCCCTTATTATAAGAAACTCTTT.